This T cell receptor (beta chain) was sequenced during a study of vaccination and CD4 T cells after COVID-19. In germline, CDR1 is SGHTS, CDR2 YDEGEE. The CDR3 has 11 residues. V dropped 10 bases and J dropped 5 bases, with 12 bases sitting between them. As to this clonotype: Its antigen is unidentified.

Cultured CD4+ T cells had their DNA profiled by the Oncomine TCR Beta short-read assay. TCRdb fed the PCR reads into MiXCR, producing one record per CDR3 protein. The table has about 15,000 distinct CDR3 sequences, about 34% seen once; the top ten hold roughly 38%. Indicated treatment: approximately 10-day PBMC culture with coronavirus spike peptide pools or control peptides (ViraFEST assay). The sample was cultured CD4+ T cells from blood. The chain recombines TRBV5-8 with TRBJ1-1; D uncertain. This sequence was found in a human donor with COVID-19. The CDR3 loop is CAGRFRTEAFF. The CDR3 DNA follows: TGTGCCGGCCGGTTCAGGACTGAAGCTTTCTTT. Full variable domain (remainder filled in from reference TRBV5-8 and TRBJ1-1): EAGVTQSPTHLIKTRGQQATLRCSPISGHTSVYWYQQALGLGLQFLLWYDEGEERNRGNFPPRFSGRQFPNYSSELNVNALELEDSALYLCAGRFRTEAFFGQGTRLTVV.